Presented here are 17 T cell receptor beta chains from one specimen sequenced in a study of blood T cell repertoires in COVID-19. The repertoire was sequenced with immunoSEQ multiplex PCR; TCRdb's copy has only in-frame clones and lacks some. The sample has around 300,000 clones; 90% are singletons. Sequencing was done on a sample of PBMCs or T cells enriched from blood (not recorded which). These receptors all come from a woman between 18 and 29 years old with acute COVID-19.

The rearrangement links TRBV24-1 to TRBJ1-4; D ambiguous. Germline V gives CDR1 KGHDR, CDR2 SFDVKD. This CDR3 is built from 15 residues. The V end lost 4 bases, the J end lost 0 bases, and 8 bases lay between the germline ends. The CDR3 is CATSDPRTTNEKLFF. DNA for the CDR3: TGTGCCACCAGTGACCCTAGGACAACTAATGAAAAACTGTTTTTT.

CDR3 DNA: TGTGCCACCCAGATCGGGGACAGCACTGAAGCTTTCTTT. Its protein product is CATQIGDSTEAFF. V gene TRBV27 combines with J gene TRBJ1-1; 7 bases are shared with TRBD1. The germline V gene has CDR1 MNHEY and CDR2 SMNVEV (reference sequence). This CDR3 contains 13 residues. Trimming took 10 bases from V and 4 from J; bases not matched to a gene: 9.

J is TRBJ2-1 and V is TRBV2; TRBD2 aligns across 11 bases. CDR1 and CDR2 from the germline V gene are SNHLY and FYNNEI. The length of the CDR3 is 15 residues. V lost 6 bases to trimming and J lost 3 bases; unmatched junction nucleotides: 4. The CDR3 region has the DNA TGTGCCAGCAGGGCTGGGACTAGCGGCTACAATGAGCAGTTCTTC. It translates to CASRAGTSGYNEQFF.

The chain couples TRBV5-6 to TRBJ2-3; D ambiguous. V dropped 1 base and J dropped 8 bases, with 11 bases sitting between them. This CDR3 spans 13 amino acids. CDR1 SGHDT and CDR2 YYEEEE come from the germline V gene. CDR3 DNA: TGTGCCAGCAGCTTGCTCGAGCTCGGTACGCAGTATTTT. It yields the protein CASSLLELGTQYF.

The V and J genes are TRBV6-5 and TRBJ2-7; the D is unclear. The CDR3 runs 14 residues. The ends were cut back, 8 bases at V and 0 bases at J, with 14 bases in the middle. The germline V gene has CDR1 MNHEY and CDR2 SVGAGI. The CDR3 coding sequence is TGTGCCAGCGGAGTATTTCGTGGCTCCTACGAGCAGTACTTC. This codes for CASGVFRGSYEQYF.

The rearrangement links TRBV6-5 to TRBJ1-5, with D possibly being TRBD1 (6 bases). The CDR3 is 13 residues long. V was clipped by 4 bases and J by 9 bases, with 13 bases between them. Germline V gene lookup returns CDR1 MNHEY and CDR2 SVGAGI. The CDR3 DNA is TGTGCCAGCAGTTCCAGGGGATTTGGGCCCCAGCATTTT. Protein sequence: CASSSRGFGPQHF.

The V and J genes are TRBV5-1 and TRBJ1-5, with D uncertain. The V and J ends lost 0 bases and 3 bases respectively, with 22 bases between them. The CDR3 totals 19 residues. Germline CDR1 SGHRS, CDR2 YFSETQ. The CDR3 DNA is TGCGCCAGCAGCTTGGGGGTTAGACGGGGTATTGGCGACAATCAGCCCCAGCATTTT. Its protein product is CASSLGVRRGIGDNQPQHF.

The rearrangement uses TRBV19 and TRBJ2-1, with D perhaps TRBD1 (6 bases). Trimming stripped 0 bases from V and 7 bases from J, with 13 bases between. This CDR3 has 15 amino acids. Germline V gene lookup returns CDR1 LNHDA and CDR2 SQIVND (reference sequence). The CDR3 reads CASSIDPRQGNEQFF. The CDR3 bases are TGTGCCAGTAGTATAGACCCGCGGCAGGGGAATGAGCAGTTCTTC.

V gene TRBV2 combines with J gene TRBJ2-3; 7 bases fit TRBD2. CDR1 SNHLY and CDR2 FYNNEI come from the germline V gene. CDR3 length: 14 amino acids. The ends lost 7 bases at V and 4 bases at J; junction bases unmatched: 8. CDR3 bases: TGTGCCAGCACCCCCTGGGGGGGGGCAGATACGCAGTATTTT. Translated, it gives CASTPWGGADTQYF.

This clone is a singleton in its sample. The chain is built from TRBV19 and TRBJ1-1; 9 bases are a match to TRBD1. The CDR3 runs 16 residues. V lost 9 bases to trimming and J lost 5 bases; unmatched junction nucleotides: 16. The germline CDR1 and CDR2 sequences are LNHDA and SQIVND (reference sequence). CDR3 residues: CASLNLPGQGGTEAFF. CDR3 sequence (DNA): TGTGCCAGCCTAAATCTACCGGGACAGGGAGGGACTGAAGCTTTCTTT.

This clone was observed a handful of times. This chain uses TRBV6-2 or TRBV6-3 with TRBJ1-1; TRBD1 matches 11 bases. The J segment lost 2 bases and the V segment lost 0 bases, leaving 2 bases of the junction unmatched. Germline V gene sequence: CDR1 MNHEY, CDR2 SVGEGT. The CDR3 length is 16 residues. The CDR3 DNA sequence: TGTGCCAGCAGTTACTCGGGACAGGGGGGAAACACTGAAGCTTTCTTT. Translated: CASSYSGQGGNTEAFF.

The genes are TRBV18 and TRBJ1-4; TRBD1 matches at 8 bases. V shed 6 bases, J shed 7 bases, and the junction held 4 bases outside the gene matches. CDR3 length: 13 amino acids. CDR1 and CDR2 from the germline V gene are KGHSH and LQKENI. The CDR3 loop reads CASSGQDGEKLFF. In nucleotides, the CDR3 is TGTGCCAGCTCGGGACAGGACGGTGAAAAACTGTTTTTT.

For the CDR3, the DNA is TGTGCCAGCCTACCCCGACTAGCGGGATTGACCTACAATGAGCAGTTCTTC. It translates to CASLPRLAGLTYNEQFF. V and J are TRBV27 and TRBJ2-1; 11 bases agree with TRBD2. The germline V gene encodes CDR1 MNHEY and CDR2 SMNVEV (reference sequence). This CDR3 spans 17 amino acids. The J segment lost 2 bases and the V segment lost 8 bases, leaving 11 bases of the junction unmatched.

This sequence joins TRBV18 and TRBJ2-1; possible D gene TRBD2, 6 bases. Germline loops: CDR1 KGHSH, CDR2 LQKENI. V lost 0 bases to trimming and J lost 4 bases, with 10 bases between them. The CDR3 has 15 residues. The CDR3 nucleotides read TGTGCCAGCTCACCACCGGCTAGCGCATACAATGAGCAGTTCTTC. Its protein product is CASSPPASAYNEQFF. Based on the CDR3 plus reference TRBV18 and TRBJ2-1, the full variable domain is NAGVMQNPRHLVRRRGQEARLRCSPMKGHSHVYWYRQLPEEGLKFMVYLQKENIIDESGMPKERFSAEFPKEGPSILRIQQVVRGDSAAYFCASSPPASAYNEQFFGPGTRLTVL.

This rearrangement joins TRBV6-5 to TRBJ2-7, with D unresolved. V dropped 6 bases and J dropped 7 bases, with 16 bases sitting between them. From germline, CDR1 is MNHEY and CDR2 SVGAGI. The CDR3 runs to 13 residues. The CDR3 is CASRPDWRGEQYF. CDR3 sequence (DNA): TGTGCCAGCAGACCTGACTGGCGTGGGGAGCAGTACTTC.

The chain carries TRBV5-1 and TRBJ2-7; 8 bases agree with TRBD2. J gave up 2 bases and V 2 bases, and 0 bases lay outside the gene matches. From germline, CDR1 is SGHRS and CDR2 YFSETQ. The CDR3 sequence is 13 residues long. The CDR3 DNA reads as TGCGCCAGCAGCTTCGGGGGGGCCTACGAGCAGTACTTC. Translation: CASSFGGAYEQYF.

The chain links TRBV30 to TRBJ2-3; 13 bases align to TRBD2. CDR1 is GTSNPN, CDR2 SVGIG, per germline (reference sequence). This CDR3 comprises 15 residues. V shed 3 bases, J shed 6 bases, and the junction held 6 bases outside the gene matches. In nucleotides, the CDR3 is TGTGCCTGGAGAGGACTAGCGGGAGTAGCTGATACGCAGTATTTT. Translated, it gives CAWRGLAGVADTQYF.